This T cell receptor beta chain was recovered during a study of OX40 agonist ivuxolimab in advanced cancers. Findings of the study overall: The investigators did not determine what antigen specificity the expanded peripheral T cells had. Relative to CD4+, CD8+ T cells held more expanded clones on average.

Generated by immunoSEQ multiplex PCR, the TCRdb table keeps only in-frame clones and is missing some. The table lists tens of thousands of clones, 65% to 90% of them singletons, with 1.8% in the top ten. Germline assignment: CDR1 MGHRA and CDR2 YSYEKL. V trimming: 2 bases; J trimming: 2 bases; junction bases outside the gene matches: 5. The CDR3 sequence is 16 residues long. Of note for this clone: Its cognate antigen is unknown.

This chain uses TRBV4-1 with TRBJ2-3; 9 positions agree with TRBD2. The material sequenced was CD4+ or CD8+ T cells sorted from blood, taken in a trial of the OX40 agonist ivuxolimab. This sequence was found in an adult with an advanced solid tumor such as melanoma, head and neck, liver or kidney cancer. CDR3 sequence reads: CASSQISGGTTDTQYF. The CDR3 nucleotides are TGCGCCAGCAGCCAAATTAGCGGGGGAACCACAGATACGCAGTATTTT.